These T cell receptor beta chains were read from a single sample in a study of blood T cell repertoires in COVID-19. The method was immunoSEQ multiplex PCR; TCRdb's version includes in-frame clones alone and lacks a portion of them. The sample records 25,000 to 35,000 clones, 65% to 85% being singletons. Sequencing was carried out using peripheral blood. Receptor source: a woman aged 60-75 years with acute or convalescent COVID-19. The CDR3 runs from the conserved cysteine through the conserved F or W. The D gene is left open where the match is weak. A row's size may be missing; if present it is once, few, many or a size class.

abundance | j_gene | d_gene | v_gene | CDR3aa | CDR3nt
NA | TRBJ1-1 | NA | TRBV29-1 | CSVESAGDEAFF | TGCAGCGTTGAAAGTGCAGGTGATGAAGCTTTCTTT
NA | TRBJ1-1 | NA | TRBV5-6 | CASSLSLRTEAFF | TGTGCCAGCAGCTTGTCTCTCCGGACTGAAGCTTTCTTT
NA | TRBJ2-7 | NA | TRBV3-1/TRBV3-2 | CASSPSYEQYF | TGTGCCAGCAGCCCTTCCTACGAGCAGTACTTC
NA | TRBJ1-2 | NA | TRBV6-6 | CATGDNVNYGYTF | TGTGCCACGGGGGATAATGTGAACTATGGCTACACCTTC
once | TRBJ1-6 | TRBD1 | TRBV27 | CASSLSQGVASPLHF | TGTGCCAGCAGTTTATCTCAGGGGGTTGCCTCACCCCTCCACTTT
NA | TRBJ1-6 | NA | TRBV19 | CASTPTGTYNSPLHF | TGTGCCAGTACCCCAACAGGGACCTATAATTCACCCCTCCACTTT
NA | TRBJ2-7 | NA | TRBV14 | CASSQASYEQYF | TGTGCCAGCAGCCAAGCTTCCTACGAGCAGTACTTC
NA | TRBJ1-5 | TRBD1 | TRBV2 | CASSRTGGRQPQHF | TGTGCCAGCAGTAGGACAGGGGGGCGTCAGCCCCAGCATTTT
once | TRBJ1-5 | NA | TRBV27 | CASSLSLSNQPQHF | TGTGCCAGCAGTTTATCACTTAGCAATCAGCCCCAGCATTTT
NA | TRBJ1-4 | NA | TRBV6-9 | CASSSPSGKLFF | TGTGCCAGCAGTTCCCCCTCAGGAAAACTGTTTTTT
NA | TRBJ1-2 | NA | TRBV6-2/TRBV6-3 | CASSQSYYGYTF | TGTGCCAGCAGCCAATCGTACTATGGCTACACCTTC
NA | TRBJ1-2 | TRBD1 | TRBV5-1 | CASSGGTGVLNYGYTF | TGCGCCAGCAGCGGAGGGACAGGAGTTCTTAACTATGGCTACACCTTC
NA | TRBJ2-7 | NA | TRBV29-1 | CSVEDQQGNEQYF | TGCAGCGTTGAAGACCAACAGGGTAACGAGCAGTACTTC
NA | TRBJ1-1 | NA | TRBV5-1 | CASSFQENTEAFF | TGCGCCAGCAGCTTTCAGGAGAACACTGAAGCTTTCTTT
NA | TRBJ1-5 | TRBD1 | TRBV18 | CASSPRDRGGGSNQPQHF | TGTGCCAGCTCACCACGCGACAGGGGGGGCGGGAGCAATCAGCCCCAGCATTTT
NA | TRBJ2-7 | TRBD1 | TRBV4-1 | CASSPNRGRGSYEQYF | TGCGCCAGCAGCCCCAACAGGGGGCGCGGGTCCTACGAGCAGTACTTC
few | TRBJ1-1 | TRBD1 | TRBV29-1 | CSVAELGQGSMNTEAFF | TGCAGCGTCGCAGAGTTGGGACAGGGGTCGATGAACACTGAAGCTTTCTTT
NA | TRBJ2-3 | TRBD1 | TRBV4-1 | CASRQEGAVGNTQYF | TGCGCCAGCAGACAAGAGGGGGCAGTGGGAAATACGCAGTATTTT
NA | TRBJ2-7 | NA | TRBV7-9 | CASSSTGSSYEQYF | TGTGCCAGCAGCTCAACAGGTAGCTCCTACGAGCAGTACTTC
NA | TRBJ1-2 | NA | TRBV5-8 | CASSFGGADYGYTF | TGTGCCAGCAGTTTCGGAGGGGCAGACTATGGCTACACCTTC
NA | TRBJ1-2 | TRBD1 | TRBV5-1 | CASSPVAWDRGRTNYGYTF | TGCGCCAGCAGCCCCGTAGCCTGGGACAGGGGGAGGACTAACTATGGCTACACCTTC
NA | TRBJ1-1 | TRBD1 | TRBV9 | CASSRTGSIMNTEAFF | TGTGCCAGCAGCAGGACAGGGAGTATAATGAACACTGAAGCTTTCTTT
NA | TRBJ1-5 | NA | TRBV6-5 | CASRGPGGQPQHF | TGTGCCAGCAGAGGCCCCGGGGGTCAGCCCCAGCATTTT
NA | TRBJ2-1 | TRBD2 | TRBV6-5 | CASSRGLREYNEQFF | TGTGCCAGCAGCCGGGGTTTGCGGGAGTACAATGAGCAGTTCTTC
NA | TRBJ2-1 | NA | TRBV12-5 | CASGWSGFKGNEQFF | TGTGCTAGTGGTTGGTCAGGGTTTAAGGGCAATGAGCAGTTCTTC
NA | TRBJ1-6 | NA | TRBV5-6 | CASSFSSGGKNSPLHF | TGTGCCAGCAGCTTTTCCTCCGGGGGGAAAAATTCACCCCTCCACTTT
NA | TRBJ1-2 | NA | TRBV6-2/TRBV6-3 | CASSVDGLYGYTF | TGTGCCAGCAGTGTAGACGGACTCTATGGCTACACCTTC
NA | TRBJ1-2 | NA | TRBV7-9 | CASGRDSYGYTF | TGTGCCAGCGGCCGAGACAGCTATGGCTACACCTTC
NA | TRBJ2-2 | NA | TRBV7-2 | CASSSLFRGGELFF | TGTGCCAGCAGCTCCCTGTTCCGGGGCGGGGAGCTGTTTTTT
once | TRBJ2-3 | TRBD1 | TRBV4-2 | CASSHAQGAVENTQYF | TGTGCCAGCAGCCATGCACAGGGGGCGGTCGAAAATACGCAGTATTTT
NA | TRBJ2-2 | NA | TRBV7-8 | CASRREKVVLLNTGELFF | TGTGCCAGCAGACGGGAGAAAGTAGTCCTACTTAACACCGGGGAGCTGTTTTTT
few | TRBJ1-2 | NA | TRBV3-1/TRBV3-2 | CASSQDVGGTGYGYTF | TGTGCCAGCAGCCAAGATGTAGGGGGAACGGGCTATGGCTACACCTTC
NA | TRBJ2-7 | TRBD1 | TRBV5-6 | CASSSVIRDRTYEQYF | TGTGCCAGCAGCTCCGTTATCCGGGACAGGACCTACGAGCAGTACTTC
NA | TRBJ2-3 | TRBD1 | TRBV30 | CAWMPRTGGAGQYF | TGTGCCTGGATGCCTCGGACAGGGGGCGCCGGGCAGTATTTT
medium-sized | TRBJ1-2 | TRBD1 | TRBV29-1 | CSVEGGTGRAGNYGYTF | TGCAGCGTTGAAGGAGGGACAGGGCGTGCCGGTAACTATGGCTACACCTTC
NA | TRBJ2-2 | NA | TRBV5-6 | CASSFGLRNTGELFF | TGTGCCAGCAGCTTCGGGTTGCGGAACACCGGGGAGCTGTTTTTT
NA | TRBJ1-4 | TRBD1 | TRBV2 | CASRFSTGDNEKLFF | TGTGCCAGCCGTTTCTCAACAGGGGATAATGAAAAACTGTTTTTT
NA | TRBJ1-1 | TRBD1 | TRBV18 | CASSPGTGGADTEAFF | TGTGCCAGCTCACCAGGGACAGGGGGTGCGGACACTGAAGCTTTCTTT
once | TRBJ2-3 | NA | TRBV11-1 | CASSPPGGTQYF | TGTGCCAGCAGCCCTCCCGGGGGTACGCAGTATTTT
once | TRBJ1-4 | TRBD1 | TRBV28 | CASSSPGQGYEKLFF | TGTGCCAGCAGTAGTCCGGGACAGGGGTACGAAAAACTGTTTTTT
NA | TRBJ2-7 | TRBD1 | TRBV5-4 | CASSLPIGQGRYEQYF | TGTGCCAGCAGCTTGCCAATAGGACAGGGCCGCTACGAGCAGTACTTC
NA | TRBJ2-1 | NA | TRBV18 | CASSPRGALSSYNEQFF | TGTGCCAGCTCACCCCGTGGGGCCCTGAGCTCCTACAATGAGCAGTTCTTC
NA | TRBJ2-5 | NA | TRBV2 | CATSVAGVETQYF | TGTGCCACCTCAGTCGCAGGGGTTGAGACCCAGTACTTC
NA | TRBJ1-2 | TRBD1 | TRBV2 | CASSEARWTGFGYTF | TGTGCCAGCAGTGAAGCGCGTTGGACAGGGTTTGGCTACACCTTC
NA | TRBJ1-4 | TRBD1 | TRBV7-8 | CASSLQTGAGKKLFF | TGTGCCAGCAGCTTACAAACAGGGGCGGGGAAAAAACTGTTTTTT
NA | TRBJ2-7 | TRBD1 | TRBV5-1 | CASSLPETGGYEQYF | TGCGCCAGCAGCCTCCCCGAGACAGGGGGCTACGAGCAGTACTTC
few | TRBJ1-6 | NA | TRBV28 | CASSFEIVNSPLHF | TGTGCCAGCAGTTTTGAGATTGTTAATTCACCCCTCCACTTT
NA | TRBJ2-2 | TRBD1 | TRBV6-1 | CASSERTGSVQVELFF | TGTGCCAGCAGTGAAAGGACAGGGAGTGTTCAGGTGGAGCTGTTTTTT
NA | TRBJ2-7 | NA | TRBV18 | CASSGGPQGYEQYF | TGTGCCAGCTCGGGGGGACCCCAGGGCTACGAGCAGTACTTC
NA | TRBJ2-1 | NA | TRBV5-1 | CASSLAPGTSYNEQFF | TGCGCCAGCAGCTTGGCCCCCGGGACATCCTACAATGAGCAGTTCTTC
NA | TRBJ1-2 | NA | TRBV20-1 | CSAGGHPADTF | TGCAGTGCTGGGGGACATCCCGCGGATACCTTC
NA | TRBJ2-1 | TRBD2 | TRBV2 | CASRRTSGNEQFF | TGTGCCAGCAGGCGGACTAGCGGGAATGAGCAGTTCTTC
few | TRBJ2-2 | TRBD1 | TRBV14 | CASSTGDTGELFF | TGTGCCAGCAGCACAGGGGACACCGGGGAGCTGTTTTTT
NA | TRBJ1-6 | NA | TRBV30 | CAWSGSGLNSPLHF | TGTGCCTGGAGTGGAAGTGGGCTGAACTCACCCCTCCACTTT